A selection of T cell receptor beta chains follows, all from one sample in a study of blood T cell repertoires in COVID-19. The protocol was immunoSEQ multiplex PCR, while the TCRdb copy is restricted to in-frame clones and leaves out a portion. The data hold roughly 260,000 clones, with 65% to 85% observed a single time. The source material was peripheral blood. The receptors were gathered from a woman in her thirties or forties with active or convalescent COVID-19. Both conserved end residues are part of each CDR3. Each record gives: clone size, V gene, D gene, J gene, CDR3 protein, CDR3 DNA. D genes are given only for firm matches. Clone sizes are given selectively: once, few, many, or a class where the clone is expanded.

abundance: few
v_gene: TRBV7-9
d_gene: -
j_gene: TRBJ1-6
CDR3aa: CASSPTPRDSPLHF
CDR3nt: TGTGCCAGCAGCCCTACCCCTCGGGATTCACCCCTCCACTTT

abundance: once
v_gene: TRBV4-1
d_gene: -
j_gene: TRBJ1-2
CDR3aa: CASSQGLVYGYTF
CDR3nt: TGCGCCAGCAGCCAAGGACTGGTCTATGGCTACACCTTC

abundance: few
v_gene: TRBV6-6
d_gene: TRBD1
j_gene: TRBJ1-2
CDR3aa: CASSPIVPGTGGIVYGYTF
CDR3nt: TGTGCCAGCAGTCCAATCGTGCCCGGGACAGGGGGCATCGTCTATGGCTACACCTTC

abundance: -
v_gene: TRBV28
d_gene: TRBD1
j_gene: TRBJ1-5
CDR3aa: CASSPGDRGQGQPQHF
CDR3nt: TGTGCCAGCAGTCCTGGGGACAGGGGGCAAGGTCAGCCCCAGCATTTT

abundance: -
v_gene: TRBV9
d_gene: TRBD1
j_gene: TRBJ1-1
CDR3aa: CASSVTTQGEAFF
CDR3nt: TGTGCCAGCAGCGTGACTACACAGGGGGAAGCTTTCTTT

abundance: -
v_gene: TRBV9
d_gene: TRBD2
j_gene: TRBJ2-5
CDR3aa: CASSVGVSGVETQYF
CDR3nt: TGTGCCAGCAGCGTAGGGGTTAGCGGGGTGGAGACCCAGTACTTC

abundance: -
v_gene: TRBV30
d_gene: -
j_gene: TRBJ2-1
CDR3aa: CAWRTRGGDNEQFF
CDR3nt: TGTGCCTGGAGGACGAGGGGGGGTGACAATGAGCAGTTCTTC

abundance: -
v_gene: TRBV30
d_gene: TRBD1
j_gene: TRBJ1-5
CDR3aa: CAWSVGQGRPQHF
CDR3nt: TGTGCCTGGAGTGTAGGACAGGGTCGACCCCAGCATTTT

abundance: -
v_gene: TRBV29-1
d_gene: -
j_gene: TRBJ1-6
CDR3aa: CSVTLQNNSPLHF
CDR3nt: TGCAGCGTTACGTTGCAGAACAATTCACCCCTCCACTTT

abundance: -
v_gene: TRBV3-1/TRBV3-2
d_gene: TRBD1
j_gene: TRBJ1-4
CDR3aa: CASSPRDRGTEKLFF
CDR3nt: TGTGCCAGCAGCCCCCGGGACAGGGGTACTGAAAAACTGTTTTTT

abundance: once
v_gene: TRBV11-2
d_gene: -
j_gene: TRBJ2-3
CDR3aa: CASSLQGHTQYF
CDR3nt: TGTGCCAGCAGCTTACAGGGGCATACGCAGTATTTT

abundance: -
v_gene: TRBV11-1
d_gene: -
j_gene: TRBJ2-7
CDR3aa: CASSYHGLAYEQYF
CDR3nt: TGTGCCAGCAGCTACCACGGACTGGCCTACGAGCAGTACTTC

abundance: once
v_gene: TRBV27
d_gene: -
j_gene: TRBJ1-2
CDR3aa: CATIGGIDGRRDGYTF
CDR3nt: TGTGCCACCATAGGAGGAATCGACGGTAGAAGAGATGGCTACACCTTC

abundance: -
v_gene: TRBV11-3
d_gene: -
j_gene: TRBJ2-2
CDR3aa: CASSFTNTGELFF
CDR3nt: TGTGCCAGCAGCTTTACGAACACCGGGGAGCTGTTTTTT

abundance: -
v_gene: TRBV3-1/TRBV3-2
d_gene: -
j_gene: TRBJ2-1
CDR3aa: CASSPVLSSYNEQFF
CDR3nt: TGTGCCAGCAGTCCCGTCCTTAGCTCCTACAATGAGCAGTTCTTC

abundance: -
v_gene: TRBV15
d_gene: TRBD2
j_gene: TRBJ2-1
CDR3aa: CATSRGRRGANEQFF
CDR3nt: TGTGCCACCAGCAGAGGGCGGCGGGGGGCGAATGAGCAGTTCTTC

abundance: -
v_gene: TRBV19
d_gene: TRBD1
j_gene: TRBJ2-7
CDR3aa: CASRRAGTDNYEQYF
CDR3nt: TGTGCCAGTAGGAGAGCCGGGACAGACAACTACGAGCAGTACTTC

abundance: -
v_gene: TRBV18
d_gene: -
j_gene: TRBJ1-3
CDR3aa: CASSSNSGNTIYF
CDR3nt: TGTGCCAGCTCATCAAACTCTGGAAACACCATATATTTT

abundance: -
v_gene: TRBV5-1
d_gene: -
j_gene: TRBJ2-1
CDR3aa: CASSSQWRGGNEQFF
CDR3nt: TGCGCCAGCAGCTCCCAGTGGAGGGGCGGCAATGAGCAGTTCTTC

abundance: many
v_gene: TRBV11-1
d_gene: -
j_gene: TRBJ2-1
CDR3aa: CASSSGVMGDNEQFF
CDR3nt: TGTGCCAGCAGCTCAGGGGTGATGGGGGACAATGAGCAGTTCTTC

abundance: -
v_gene: TRBV2
d_gene: TRBD1
j_gene: TRBJ1-1
CDR3aa: CASSAGTVNTEAFF
CDR3nt: TGTGCCAGCAGTGCCGGGACAGTGAACACTGAAGCTTTCTTT

abundance: -
v_gene: TRBV19
d_gene: TRBD1
j_gene: TRBJ2-5
CDR3aa: CASRLTGTGKETQYF
CDR3nt: TGTGCCAGTAGACTGACCGGGACAGGGAAAGAGACCCAGTACTTC

abundance: -
v_gene: TRBV5-4
d_gene: -
j_gene: TRBJ1-2
CDR3aa: CASSLRAQGKGYTF
CDR3nt: TGTGCCAGCAGCTTACGGGCGCAGGGAAAGGGCTACACCTTC

abundance: -
v_gene: TRBV19
d_gene: TRBD1
j_gene: TRBJ2-2
CDR3aa: CASSMGQGDTGELFF
CDR3nt: TGTGCCAGTAGTATGGGACAGGGGGACACCGGGGAGCTGTTTTTT

abundance: few
v_gene: TRBV27
d_gene: -
j_gene: TRBJ1-5
CDR3aa: CASSLSSGPNQPQHF
CDR3nt: TGTGCCAGCAGTTTATCCAGTGGCCCCAATCAGCCCCAGCATTTT

abundance: -
v_gene: TRBV19
d_gene: -
j_gene: TRBJ1-4
CDR3aa: CASSIEHYEAEKLFF
CDR3nt: TGTGCCAGTAGTATAGAGCACTACGAGGCTGAAAAACTGTTTTTT

abundance: -
v_gene: TRBV12-3/TRBV12-4
d_gene: -
j_gene: TRBJ2-3
CDR3aa: CASSWARPDTQYF
CDR3nt: TGTGCCAGCAGCTGGGCAAGACCAGATACGCAGTATTTT

abundance: -
v_gene: TRBV5-1
d_gene: TRBD1
j_gene: TRBJ2-3
CDR3aa: CASSQGTGQGDTQYF
CDR3nt: TGCGCCAGCAGCCAGGGGACAGGGCAGGGGGATACGCAGTATTTT

abundance: -
v_gene: TRBV5-1
d_gene: -
j_gene: TRBJ1-1
CDR3aa: CASSEAVNTEAFF
CDR3nt: TGCGCCAGCAGCGAGGCCGTGAACACTGAAGCTTTCTTT

abundance: -
v_gene: TRBV10-3
d_gene: -
j_gene: TRBJ1-6
CDR3aa: CAISGARNNSPLHF
CDR3nt: TGTGCCATCAGTGGGGCCCGGAATAATTCACCCCTCCACTTT

abundance: -
v_gene: TRBV5-5
d_gene: TRBD1
j_gene: TRBJ2-5
CDR3aa: CASSETGTGEFQETQYF
CDR3nt: TGTGCCAGCAGTGAGACCGGGACAGGGGAATTCCAAGAGACCCAGTACTTC